This TCR beta chain came from a study of cytomegalovirus exposure and HLA in healthy donors. Study-level findings and limits: High specificity and sensitivity for cytomegalovirus status were reported for the classifier.

V was trimmed by 9 bases and J by 2 bases, leaving 11 bases between them. CDR1 is WNHNN, CDR2 SYGVQD, per germline (reference sequence). The CDR3 length is 12 residues. On this clone: Its antigen is unidentified.

Assay used: immunoSEQ multiplex PCR; TCRdb lists only in-frame clones, some missing. The data show fewer than 150,000 clones, about 86% seen once. The clonotype originates from a woman aged 18 to 35 in good health and CMV-seropositive. J is TRBJ2-7 and V is TRBV10-1, with TRBD2 as a possible D gene (7 bases). Sequencing was done on a sample of PBMCs. CDR3 nucleotide sequence: TGCGCCAGGAGGGGGGGCGCCTACGAGCAGTACTTC. It yields the protein CARRGGAYEQYF.